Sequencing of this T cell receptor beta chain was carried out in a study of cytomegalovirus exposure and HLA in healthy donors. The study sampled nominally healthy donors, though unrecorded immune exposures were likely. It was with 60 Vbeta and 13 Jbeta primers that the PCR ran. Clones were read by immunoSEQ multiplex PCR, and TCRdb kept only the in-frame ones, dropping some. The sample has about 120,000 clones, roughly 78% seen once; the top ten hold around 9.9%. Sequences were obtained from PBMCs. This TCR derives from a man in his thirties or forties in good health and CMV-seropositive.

CDR3 coding DNA: TGCGCCAGCAGCCAAGAGACTAGCGGGAGTTTGAATGAGCAGTTCTTC. Translation gives CASSQETSGSLNEQFF. J is TRBJ2-1 and V is TRBV4-1; 12 nucleotides agree with TRBD2. CDR1 and CDR2 (germline): MGHRA, YSYEKL. The CDR3 covers 16 residues. V lost 0 bases and J lost 7; bases outside the gene matches: 4.